The 20 T cell receptor beta chains reported below all come from one sample, sequenced in a study of blood T cell repertoires in COVID-19. Method: immunoSEQ multiplex PCR; TCRdb's copy keeps in-frame clones and lacks some. The sample carries 210,000 or so clones, around 91% recorded once. Sequencing was performed on peripheral blood. These receptors all come from a man over 45 with acute or convalescent COVID-19.

On this clone: Other DNA sequences of this sample code for an identical CDR3. The rearrangement joins TRBV18 to TRBJ1-1; the D is unclear. Germline CDR1 and CDR2: KGHSH and LQKENI. Trimming cost V 3 bases and J 1 base, with 6 bases left between them. The CDR3 is 13 residues long. CDR3 sequence: CASSPGRNTEAFF. DNA for the CDR3: TGTGCCAGCTCACCGGGGAGGAACACTGAAGCTTTCTTT.

V and J are TRBV10-3 and TRBJ2-2; 7 nucleotides line up with TRBD2. Germline V gene data show CDR1 as ENHRY and CDR2 as SYGVKD. CDR3 length: 15 amino acids. Trimming removed 9 bases from V and 0 bases from J; junction bases left unmatched: 7. CDR3 in DNA: TGTGCCATTCCCCGACTAGCCTCGAACACCGGGGAGCTGTTTTTT. Encoded protein: CAIPRLASNTGELFF.

The chain is built from TRBV18 and TRBJ1-1; the D is unclear. V gave up 3 bases and J gave up 4 bases, with 9 bases separating them. The CDR3 length is 13 residues. From germline, CDR1 is KGHSH and CDR2 LQKENI. For the CDR3, the DNA is TGTGCCAGCTCACCCACAGAGGGCACTGAAGCTTTCTTT. This gives the protein CASSPTEGTEAFF.

This chain links TRBV3-1 (or the pseudogene TRBV3-2) with TRBJ1-2, with TRBD1 matching 7 bases. The V gene's germline CDR1 is LGHDT and CDR2 YNNKEL (reference sequence). V shed 6 bases, J shed 4 bases, and the junction held 5 bases outside the gene matches. This CDR3 spans 13 amino acids. CDR3 sequence reads: CASSRGQAYGYTF. The CDR3 DNA sequence: TGTGCCAGCAGTCGAGGACAGGCCTATGGCTACACCTTC.

This chain uses TRBV3-1 (or the pseudogene TRBV3-2) with TRBJ1-1, with 10 bases aligning to TRBD1. The junction had 5 bases not matched to a gene; V was cut back by 4 bases and J by 6 bases. Germline V lookup: CDR1 LGHDT, CDR2 YNNKEL (reference sequence). CDR3 length equals 14 residues. The CDR3 protein is CASSPGTGASEAFF. Written as DNA, the CDR3 is TGTGCCAGCAGCCCCGGGACAGGGGCGTCTGAAGCTTTCTTT.

The gene calls are TRBV6-1 and TRBJ2-5; 9 bases match TRBD1. This CDR3 has 14 residues. The trim removed 2 bases at V and 3 bases at J, leaving 1 base unmatched. Germline values: CDR1 MNHNS, CDR2 SASEGT. The CDR3, as DNA: TGTGCCAGCAGTGAAAGGACAGGGGAAGAGACCCAGTACTTC. Its translation: CASSERTGEETQYF.

V usage is TRBV6-2 or TRBV6-3 and J usage is TRBJ2-7; 8 bases are shared with TRBD1. This CDR3 spans 16 amino acids. J gave up 5 bases and V 5 bases, and 14 bases lay outside the gene matches. CDR1 is MNHEY and CDR2 is SVGEGT in the germline V gene. This CDR3 is CASSRGQGTRSDEQYV. The DNA for the CDR3 is TGTGCCAGCAGTCGAGGACAGGGAACGAGGTCCGACGAGCAGTACGTC.

The gene calls are TRBV25-1 and TRBJ2-1; possibly TRBD1 for D (6 bases). Germline-derived CDR1 and CDR2 are MGHDK and SYGVNS. With 2 bases removed from V and 4 bases from J, the gap between germline ends came to 6 bases. CDR3 size: 13 residues. Here the CDR3 reads CASSEGQYNEQFF. DNA of the CDR3: TGTGCCAGCAGTGAAGGACAGTACAATGAGCAGTTCTTC.

The chain combines TRBV6-2 or TRBV6-3 with TRBJ1-1; 8 positions match TRBD1. The V gene's germline CDR1 is MNHEY and CDR2 SVGEGT. The CDR3 is made up of 17 amino acids. With 4 bases clipped from V and 3 bases from J, the junction kept 13 bases outside the gene matches. The CDR3 loop is CASSSDRGARRDTEAFF. CDR3 nucleotides: TGTGCCAGCAGTTCAGACAGGGGCGCCCGGCGGGACACTGAAGCTTTCTTT.

This chain connects TRBV19 to TRBJ2-2; D remains ambiguous. Germline V gene data show CDR1 as LNHDA and CDR2 as SQIVND (reference sequence). This CDR3 has 15 residues. The ends were cut back, 2 bases at V and 4 bases at J, with 11 bases in the middle. The CDR3 region is CASSILLSRTGELFF. The DNA for the CDR3 is TGTGCCAGTAGTATATTACTGTCTCGCACCGGGGAGCTGTTTTTT.

V and J are TRBV2 and TRBJ2-7, with a tentative D call TRBD1 (6 bases). CDR1 and CDR2 from the germline V gene are SNHLY and FYNNEI. This CDR3 has 15 residues. V dropped 4 bases and J dropped 1 base, with 14 bases sitting between them. This CDR3 reads CASSGRRDTSYEQYF. DNA of the CDR3: TGTGCCAGCAGTGGCCGCCGGGACACATCCTACGAGCAGTACTTC.

The chain carries TRBV4-1 and TRBJ1-5; 8 bases agree with TRBD1. V trimming: 2 bases; J trimming: 6 bases; junction bases outside the gene matches: 6. From germline, CDR1 is MGHRA and CDR2 YSYEKL. The CDR3 totals 15 residues. This CDR3 is CASSQNQGAGQPQHF. CDR3 bases: TGCGCCAGCAGCCAAAACCAGGGGGCAGGTCAGCCCCAGCATTTT.

V gene TRBV27 combines with J gene TRBJ2-3, with 9 bases aligning to TRBD1. The CDR3 covers 16 residues. Germline CDR1 reads MNHEY; CDR2 reads SMNVEV (reference sequence). The trim removed 4 bases at V and 2 bases at J, leaving 7 bases unmatched. The CDR3 bases are TGTGCCAGCAGTTCCACGGGACAGGGAAACACAGATACGCAGTATTTT. It encodes CASSSTGQGNTDTQYF.

This CDR3 reads CASSLGRGHGYTF. Written as DNA, the CDR3 is TGTGCCAGCAGTTTAGGCAGGGGGCACGGCTACACCTTC. V is TRBV28 and J is TRBJ1-2; 8 nucleotides align to TRBD1. Germline V gives CDR1 MDHEN, CDR2 SYDVKM. J was trimmed by 8 bases and V by 2 bases; bases with no gene match: 4. The length of the CDR3 is 13 residues.

J is TRBJ2-7 and V is TRBV7-2; D call uncertain. Germline-derived CDR1 and CDR2 are SGHTA and FQGNSA. V shed 5 bases and J shed 7 bases, with 15 bases lying between them. The CDR3 is 13 residues long. CDR3 nucleotide sequence: TGTGCCAGCAGCCCCCTTCCGGCTAGAGAGCAGTACTTC. Translated: CASSPLPAREQYF.

The chain links TRBV4-2 to TRBJ2-5; TRBD1 matches at 8 bases. CDR1 LGHNA and CDR2 YNFKEQ come from the germline V gene. This CDR3 has 15 amino acids. V shed 0 bases and J 2 bases; nucleotides not matched to a gene: 2. This CDR3 reads CASSQDRGQQETQYF. CDR3 sequence (DNA): TGTGCCAGCAGCCAAGACAGGGGGCAGCAAGAGACCCAGTACTTC.

This chain connects TRBV27 to TRBJ2-1, with 8 nucleotides matching TRBD1. The CDR3 contains 15 residues. Germline lookup yields CDR1 MNHEY and CDR2 SMNVEV (reference sequence). V lost 5 bases and J lost 0; bases outside the gene matches: 3. In DNA, the CDR3 is TGTGCCAGCAGTCCCACAGGGGGCTCCTACAATGAGCAGTTCTTC. As protein: CASSPTGGSYNEQFF.

The chain has TRBV11-2 and TRBJ2-7, with TRBD1 identical over 10 bases. Germline V lookup: CDR1 SGHAT, CDR2 FQNNGV. This CDR3 is 16 amino acids long. V shed 1 base and J 3 bases; nucleotides not matched to a gene: 6. The CDR3 DNA reads as TGTGCCAGCAGCTTAGTTGCAGGACAGGGGGACTACGAGCAGTACTTC. This translates into CASSLVAGQGDYEQYF.

This clone has only a few counts. The chain carries TRBV6-6 and TRBJ1-5; D may be TRBD1 (5 bases). Trimming took 9 bases from V and 8 from J, leaving 14 bases between them. The germline CDR1 and CDR2 sequences are MNHNY and SVGAGI (reference sequence). The CDR3 loop spans 12 amino acids. The CDR3 nucleotides are TGTGCCAGTGGGGCCCCCAGGGAGCCCCAGCATTTT. This encodes CASGAPREPQHF.

CDR3 in DNA: TGTGCCACCAGTCACGGGACTACCAATGAGCAGTTCTTC. Translated, it gives CATSHGTTNEQFF. The rearrangement joins TRBV24-1 to TRBJ2-1; TRBD2 matches 7 bases. Germline V lookup: CDR1 KGHDR, CDR2 SFDVKD. The CDR3 length is 13 residues. Unmatched junction bases numbered 4, after V lost 6 bases and J lost 6 bases.